This T cell receptor (beta chain) derives from a study of T cell responses to AZD1222 COVID-19 vaccine. Study results and caveats: The donor group comprised mostly white British people and more females; the analysis possibly underestimated clonal diversity. It was only after the peak T cell response that any repertoires were sampled.

The CDR3 spans 14 residues. The V gene's germline CDR1 is MNHEY and CDR2 SVGAGI. V gave up 6 bases and J gave up 8 bases; unmatched junction bases: 11. Here immunoSEQ multiplex PCR was the method, and the copy in TCRdb shows in-frame clones only, minus some. The data contain approximately 180,000 clones, over 80% of them singletons. In its sample, this clone was seen once. Its antigen is currently unknown. This clonotype was obtained from an adult who received the MenACWY meningococcal vaccine as a control. The J gene is TRBJ1-2, the V gene TRBV6-5, with 8 positions matching TRBD1. Material: peripheral blood, obtained 28 days after the second dose of the MenACWY control vaccine. The CDR3 sequence is CASRRTGYREGYTF. CDR3 bases: TGTGCCAGCAGACGGACAGGGTACAGGGAAGGCTACACCTTC.